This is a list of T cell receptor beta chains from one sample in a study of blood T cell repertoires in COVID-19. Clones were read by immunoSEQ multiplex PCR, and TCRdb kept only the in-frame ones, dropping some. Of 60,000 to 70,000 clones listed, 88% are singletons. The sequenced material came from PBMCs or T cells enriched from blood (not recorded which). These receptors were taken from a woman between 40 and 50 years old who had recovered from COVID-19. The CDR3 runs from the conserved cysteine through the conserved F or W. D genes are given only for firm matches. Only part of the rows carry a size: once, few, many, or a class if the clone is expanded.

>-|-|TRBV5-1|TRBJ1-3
CASSLLGSSGNTIYF
TGCGCCAGCAGCTTGTTGGGCTCCTCTGGAAACACCATATATTTT
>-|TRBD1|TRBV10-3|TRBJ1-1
CAISPGTGGGTEAFF
TGTGCCATCAGTCCCGGGACAGGGGGCGGAACTGAAGCTTTCTTT
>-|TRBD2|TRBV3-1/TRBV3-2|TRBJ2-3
CASSQATSGVGDTQYF
TGTGCCAGCAGCCAGGCGACTAGCGGGGTGGGGGATACGCAGTATTTT
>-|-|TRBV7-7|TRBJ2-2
CASSPLVGSNTGELFF
TGTGCCAGCAGCCCCTTAGTCGGGTCGAACACCGGGGAGCTGTTTTTT
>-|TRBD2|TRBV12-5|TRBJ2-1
CASDIGLAGSNGQFF
TGTGCTAGTGACATCGGACTAGCGGGGAGCAACGGGCAGTTCTTC
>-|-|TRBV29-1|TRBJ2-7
CSVDGSSYEQYF
TGCAGCGTTGATGGGAGCTCCTACGAGCAGTACTTC
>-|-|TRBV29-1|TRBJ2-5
CSVGGGNVGTQYF
TGCAGCGTTGGGGGGGGCAATGTAGGGACCCAGTACTTC
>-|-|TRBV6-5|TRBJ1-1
CASSYSAGANTEAFF
TGTGCCAGCAGTTACTCGGCAGGCGCGAACACTGAAGCTTTCTTT
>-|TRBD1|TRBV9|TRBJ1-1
CASSPTTGGRGAFF
TGTGCCAGCAGCCCAACGACAGGGGGCAGGGGAGCTTTCTTT
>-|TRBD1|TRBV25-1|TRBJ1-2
CASSGRDRRFFGYTF
TGTGCCAGCAGTGGGAGGGACAGGAGATTTTTTGGCTACACCTTC
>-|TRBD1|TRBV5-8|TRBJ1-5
CASSPDRAGNQPQHF
TGTGCCAGCAGCCCGGACAGGGCAGGCAATCAGCCCCAGCATTTT
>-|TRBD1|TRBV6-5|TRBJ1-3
CASRTGFGNTIYF
TGTGCCAGCAGGACAGGGTTTGGAAACACCATATATTTT
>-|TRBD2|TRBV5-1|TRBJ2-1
CASSGWTSGEQFF
TGCGCCAGCAGCGGCTGGACTAGTGGTGAGCAGTTCTTC
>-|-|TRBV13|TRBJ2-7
CASSLGAGLGSGEQYF
TGTGCCAGCAGCTTAGGGGCAGGGTTGGGTTCGGGCGAGCAGTACTTC
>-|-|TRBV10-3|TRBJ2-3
CAISDAGSRRDTQYF
TGTGCCATCAGTGACGCGGGCTCCCGTCGAGATACGCAGTATTTT
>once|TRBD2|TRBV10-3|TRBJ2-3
CAISAAGDTDTQYF
TGTGCCATCAGCGCCGCGGGGGACACAGATACGCAGTATTTT
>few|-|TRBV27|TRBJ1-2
CASSFGAGNYGYTF
TGTGCCAGCAGTTTTGGAGCGGGGAACTATGGCTACACCTTC
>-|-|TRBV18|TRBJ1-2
CASSLQGGVYGYTF
TGTGCCAGCTCGCTCCAGGGAGGCGTGTATGGCTACACCTTC
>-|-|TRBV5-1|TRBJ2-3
CASSLDRSTDTQYF
TGCGCCAGCAGCTTGGACAGGAGCACAGATACGCAGTATTTT
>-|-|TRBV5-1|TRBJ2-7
CASSNLETGTQYF
TGCGCCAGCAGCAACCTCGAGACAGGTACTCAGTACTTC
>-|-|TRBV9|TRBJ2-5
CASSVDPAGLLQETQYF
TGTGCCAGCAGCGTAGATCCAGCGGGCTTACTCCAAGAGACCCAGTACTTC
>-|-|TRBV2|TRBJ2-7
CASSVLRSEQYF
TGTGCCAGCAGTGTCCTCCGTTCTGAGCAGTACTTC
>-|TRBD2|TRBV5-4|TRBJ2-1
CASSPVGLAGGQVF
TGTGCCAGCAGCCCGGTGGGACTAGCGGGGGGGCAGGTCTTC
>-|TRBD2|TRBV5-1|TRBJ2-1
CASSLTSGGYNEQFF
TGCGCCAGCAGCTTGACTAGCGGAGGTTACAATGAGCAGTTCTTC
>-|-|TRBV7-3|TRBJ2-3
CASSFSSGGTDTQYF
TGTGCCAGCAGCTTTTCGTCGGGGGGCACAGATACGCAGTATTTT
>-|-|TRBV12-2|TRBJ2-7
CASRLADPGSYEQYF
TGTGCAAGTCGCTTAGCGGATCCAGGGTCCTACGAGCAGTACTTC
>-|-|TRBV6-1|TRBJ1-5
CASSEGSRQPQHF
TGTGCCAGCAGTGAGGGTTCGAGGCAGCCCCAGCATTTT
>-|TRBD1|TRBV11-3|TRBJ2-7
CASSTGGRSEQYF
TGTGCCAGCAGCACAGGGGGGAGAAGCGAGCAGTACTTC
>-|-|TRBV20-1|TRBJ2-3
CSAEGVDTQYF
TGCAGTGCGGAAGGGGTAGATACGCAGTATTTT
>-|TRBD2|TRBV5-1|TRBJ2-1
CASSFQGLAGVYNEQFF
TGCGCCAGCAGCTTCCAGGGACTAGCGGGGGTATACAATGAGCAGTTCTTC
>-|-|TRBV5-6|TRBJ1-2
CASSLEQGLSYGYTF
TGTGCCAGCAGCTTGGAACAGGGTCTTAGCTATGGCTACACCTTC
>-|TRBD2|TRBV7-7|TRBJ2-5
CASSLGGGAVETQYF
TGTGCCAGCAGCTTGGGCGGGGGGGCCGTGGAGACCCAGTACTTC
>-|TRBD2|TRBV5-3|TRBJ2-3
CARSLFLAGTTTDTQYF
TGTGCCAGAAGCTTGTTTCTAGCGGGGACAACCACAGATACGCAGTATTTT
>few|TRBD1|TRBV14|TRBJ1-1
CASSRTQGARTEAFF
TGTGCCAGCAGCCGAACGCAGGGGGCGCGAACTGAAGCTTTCTTT
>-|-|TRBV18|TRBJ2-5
CASSPTPLPQETQYF
TGTGCCAGCTCACCAACGCCCCTACCGCAAGAGACCCAGTACTTC